A selection of T cell receptor beta chains follows, all from one sample in a study of regulatory T cells in long-lasting Graves disease. TCRdb re-derived calls from the multiplex PCR reads in MiXCR, one entry per CDR3 protein. The sample records about 620,000 distinct CDR3 sequences, 15% to 20% being singletons. The same sample was also used in a study of T cells in Graves' hyperthyroidism and ophthalmopathy.

Here the sequenced sample was peripheral blood mononuclear cells (PBMCs), taken at new diagnosis, from a patient treated with antithyroid drugs. Every receptor here comes from a woman in her thirties with Graves disease. Both conserved end residues are part of each CDR3. D genes are given only for firm matches. Size tells how often a clone was seen (once, few, many) or the class of an expanded clone, and some rows leave it out.

D gene: .
clone size: many
V gene: TRBV6-1
J gene: TRBJ2-7
CDR3 protein: CASSRPGTPSGQYF
CDR3 DNA: TGTGCCAGCAGCAGACCGGGGACCCCTTCAGGGCAGTACTTC

D gene: .
clone size: many
V gene: TRBV7-9
J gene: TRBJ1-6
CDR3 protein: CASSLDRINSPLHF
CDR3 DNA: TGTGCCAGCAGCTTGGACAGAATTAATTCACCCCTCCACTTT

D gene: TRBD1
clone size: many
V gene: TRBV7-3
J gene: TRBJ2-7
CDR3 protein: CASSSPRDRASYEQYF
CDR3 DNA: TGTGCCAGCAGCTCGCCTCGGGACAGGGCCTCCTACGAGCAGTACTTC

D gene: TRBD1
clone size: few
V gene: TRBV9
J gene: TRBJ2-2
CDR3 protein: CASSVEGDLGQGTGELFF
CDR3 DNA: TGTGCCAGCAGCGTAGAGGGAGATCTAGGACAGGGGACCGGGGAGCTGTTTTTT

D gene: .
clone size: .
V gene: TRBV19
J gene: TRBJ1-2
CDR3 protein: CASSKWPANYGYTF
CDR3 DNA: TGTGCCAGTAGTAAATGGCCGGCAAACTATGGCTACACCTTC

D gene: .
clone size: few
V gene: TRBV6-2/TRBV6-3
J gene: TRBJ2-5
CDR3 protein: CASSAPLLETQYF
CDR3 DNA: TGTGCCAGCAGTGCCCCTTTACTGGAGACCCAGTACTTC

D gene: TRBD2
clone size: few
V gene: TRBV9
J gene: TRBJ2-5
CDR3 protein: CASSESGNQETQYF
CDR3 DNA: TGTGCCAGCAGCGAAAGCGGGAACCAAGAGACCCAGTACTTC

D gene: .
clone size: many
V gene: TRBV14
J gene: TRBJ1-6
CDR3 protein: CASSQTGRNSPLHF
CDR3 DNA: TGTGCCAGCAGCCAAACAGGGCGGAATTCACCCCTCCACTTT

D gene: .
clone size: .
V gene: TRBV18
J gene: TRBJ1-1
CDR3 protein: CASSRSMNTEAFF
CDR3 DNA: TGTGCCAGCTCACGATCGATGAACACTGAAGCTTTCTTT

D gene: .
clone size: many
V gene: TRBV20-1
J gene: TRBJ2-7
CDR3 protein: CSANGYQIEQYF
CDR3 DNA: TGCAGTGCAAATGGGTACCAGATCGAGCAGTACTTC

D gene: .
clone size: many
V gene: TRBV30
J gene: TRBJ1-1
CDR3 protein: CAWSVGRHNTEAFF
CDR3 DNA: TGTGCCTGGAGTGTGGGACGGCACAACACTGAAGCTTTCTTT

D gene: .
clone size: .
V gene: TRBV9
J gene: TRBJ2-7
CDR3 protein: CASSPSGEGEQYF
CDR3 DNA: TGTGCCAGCAGCCCTTCAGGGGAGGGCGAGCAGTACTTC

D gene: TRBD1
clone size: .
V gene: TRBV27
J gene: TRBJ1-2
CDR3 protein: CATQGGGGGYTF
CDR3 DNA: TGTGCCACACAAGGGGGCGGAGGTGGCTACACCTTC

D gene: TRBD1
clone size: .
V gene: TRBV5-1
J gene: TRBJ1-2
CDR3 protein: CASSLSPGTDYGYTF
CDR3 DNA: TGCGCCAGCAGCTTGTCCCCAGGGACAGACTATGGCTACACCTTC

D gene: .
clone size: many
V gene: TRBV2
J gene: TRBJ2-3
CDR3 protein: CASSKSRDTQYF
CDR3 DNA: TGTGCCAGCAGTAAAAGCAGAGATACGCAGTATTTT

D gene: TRBD2
clone size: once
V gene: TRBV7-2
J gene: TRBJ2-7
CDR3 protein: CASSYAAGVREQYF
CDR3 DNA: TGTGCCAGCAGCTATGCCGCGGGGGTGAGAGAGCAGTACTTC

D gene: .
clone size: once
V gene: TRBV6-1
J gene: TRBJ1-3
CDR3 protein: CASSRRGVNSGNTIYF
CDR3 DNA: TGTGCCAGCAGCCGAAGGGGCGTAAACTCTGGAAACACCATATATTTT

D gene: TRBD1
clone size: .
V gene: TRBV28
J gene: TRBJ1-2
CDR3 protein: CASSFSDREGGYTF
CDR3 DNA: TGTGCCAGCAGTTTCTCTGACAGGGAGGGCGGCTACACCTTC

D gene: .
clone size: .
V gene: TRBV5-4
J gene: TRBJ2-5
CDR3 protein: CASSFSTTGQETQYF
CDR3 DNA: TGTGCCAGCAGCTTTAGTACGACAGGTCAAGAGACCCAGTACTTC

D gene: TRBD1
clone size: many
V gene: TRBV27
J gene: TRBJ2-3
CDR3 protein: CASSFSYPQGRGQLDTQYF
CDR3 DNA: TGTGCCAGCAGTTTTTCATACCCGCAAGGCAGGGGACAGTTAGATACGCAGTATTTT